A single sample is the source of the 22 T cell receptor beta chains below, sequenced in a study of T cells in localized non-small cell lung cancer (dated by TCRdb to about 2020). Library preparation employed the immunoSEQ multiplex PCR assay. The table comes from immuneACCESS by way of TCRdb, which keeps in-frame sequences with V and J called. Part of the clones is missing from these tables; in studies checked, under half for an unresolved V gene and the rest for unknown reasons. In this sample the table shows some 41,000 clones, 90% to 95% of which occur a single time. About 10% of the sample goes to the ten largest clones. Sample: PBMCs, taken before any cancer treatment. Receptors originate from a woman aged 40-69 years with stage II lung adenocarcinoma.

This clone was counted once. This CDR3 is CASSEIAGEVYEQYF. The DNA of the CDR3 is TGCGCCAGCAGTGAAATAGCGGGAGAAGTCTACGAGCAGTACTTC. The chain has TRBV10-2 and TRBJ2-7, with 9 bases fitting TRBD2. Looked up from germline, CDR1 is WSHSY and CDR2 is SAAADI. This CDR3 is 15 amino acids long. V shed 3 bases and J 3 bases; nucleotides not matched to a gene: 6.

As DNA, the CDR3 is TGTGCCAGCAGCGAAGGGCGTAACACTGAAGCTTTCTTT. It specifies CASSEGRNTEAFF. The chain uses TRBV11-3 and TRBJ1-1, with D hard to call. Trimming shortened V by 5 bases and J by 2 bases, and 9 bases separated the two germline ends. The germline V gene has CDR1 SGHNT and CDR2 YENEEA. The CDR3 extends over 13 amino acids.

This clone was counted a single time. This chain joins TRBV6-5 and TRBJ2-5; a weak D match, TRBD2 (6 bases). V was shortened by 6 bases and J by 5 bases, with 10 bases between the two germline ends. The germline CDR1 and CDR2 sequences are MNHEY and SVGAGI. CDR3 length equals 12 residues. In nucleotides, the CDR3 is TGTGCCAGCAGCCGGGGGAGGGAGACCCAGTACTTC. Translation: CASSRGRETQYF.

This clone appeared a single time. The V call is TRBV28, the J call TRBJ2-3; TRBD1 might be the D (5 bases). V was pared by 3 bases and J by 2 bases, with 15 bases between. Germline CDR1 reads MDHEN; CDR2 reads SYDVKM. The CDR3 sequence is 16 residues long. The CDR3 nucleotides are TGTGCCAGCAGTTTCGCAAGTCAGGGATTCACAGATACGCAGTATTTT. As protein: CASSFASQGFTDTQYF.

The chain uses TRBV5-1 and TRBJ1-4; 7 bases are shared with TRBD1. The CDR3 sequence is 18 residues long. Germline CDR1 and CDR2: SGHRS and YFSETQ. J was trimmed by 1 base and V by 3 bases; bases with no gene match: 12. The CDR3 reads CASSSPQGTGITNEKLFF. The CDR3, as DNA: TGCGCCAGCAGCTCCCCACAGGGGACGGGAATAACTAATGAAAAACTGTTTTTT.

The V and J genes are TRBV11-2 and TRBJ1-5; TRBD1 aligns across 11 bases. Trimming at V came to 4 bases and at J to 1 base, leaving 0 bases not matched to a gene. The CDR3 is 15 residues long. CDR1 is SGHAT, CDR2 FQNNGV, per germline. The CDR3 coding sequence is TGTGCCAGCAGCTGGACAGGGGGCAGCAATCAGCCCCAGCATTTT. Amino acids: CASSWTGGSNQPQHF. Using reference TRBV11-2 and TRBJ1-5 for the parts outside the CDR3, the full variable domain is EAGVAQSPRYKIIEKRQSVAFWCNPISGHATLYWYQQILGQGPKLLIQFQNNGVVDDSQLPKDRFSAERLKGVDSTLKIQPAKLEDSAVYLCASSWTGGSNQPQHFGDGTRLSIL.

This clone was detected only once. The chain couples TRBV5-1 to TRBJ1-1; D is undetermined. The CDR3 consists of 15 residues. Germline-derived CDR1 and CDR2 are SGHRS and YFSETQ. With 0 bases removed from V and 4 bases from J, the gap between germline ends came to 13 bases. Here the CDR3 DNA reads TGCGCCAGCAGCTTGGATGGGAGTTTGTCCACTGAAGCTTTCTTT. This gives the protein CASSLDGSLSTEAFF.

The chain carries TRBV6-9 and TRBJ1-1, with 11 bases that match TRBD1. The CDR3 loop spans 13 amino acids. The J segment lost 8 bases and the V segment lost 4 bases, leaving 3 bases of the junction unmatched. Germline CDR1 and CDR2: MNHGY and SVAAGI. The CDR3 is CASSSRDRGEAFF. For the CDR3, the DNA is TGTGCCAGCAGTTCCCGGGACAGGGGGGAAGCTTTCTTT.

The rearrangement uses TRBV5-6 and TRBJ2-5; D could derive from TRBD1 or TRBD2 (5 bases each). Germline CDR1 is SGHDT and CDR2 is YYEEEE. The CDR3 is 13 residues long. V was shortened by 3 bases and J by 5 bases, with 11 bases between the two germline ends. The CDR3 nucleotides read TGTGCCAGCAGCTACGGGGCGGTGGAGACCCAGTACTTC. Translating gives CASSYGAVETQYF.

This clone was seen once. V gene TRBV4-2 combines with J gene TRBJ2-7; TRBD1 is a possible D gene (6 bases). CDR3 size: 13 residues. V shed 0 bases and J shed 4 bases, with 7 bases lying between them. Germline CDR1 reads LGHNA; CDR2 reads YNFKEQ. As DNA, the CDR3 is TGTGCCAGCAGCCAAGAAGGGGGTTACGAGCAGTACTTC. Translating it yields CASSQEGGYEQYF.

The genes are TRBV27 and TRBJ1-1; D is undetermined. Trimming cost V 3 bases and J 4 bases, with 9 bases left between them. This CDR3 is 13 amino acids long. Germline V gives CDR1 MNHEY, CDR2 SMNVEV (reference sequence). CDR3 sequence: CASSFRVTTEAFF. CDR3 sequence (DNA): TGTGCCAGCAGTTTTCGGGTGACCACTGAAGCTTTCTTT.

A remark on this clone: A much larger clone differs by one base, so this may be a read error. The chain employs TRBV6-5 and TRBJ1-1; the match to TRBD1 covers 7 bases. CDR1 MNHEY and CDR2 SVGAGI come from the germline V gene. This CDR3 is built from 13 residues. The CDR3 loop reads CVSSYRGATEAFF. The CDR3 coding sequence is TGTGTCAGCAGTTACAGGGGAGCCACTGAAGCTTTCTTT.

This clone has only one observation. CDR3 bases: TGCGCCAGCAGTGAGTCGAACTTAAGGCTGGACGGGAACACTGAAGCTTTCTTT. Protein: CASSESNLRLDGNTEAFF. The chain has TRBV10-2 and TRBJ1-1; no clear D gene. Trimming took off 0 bases at V and 1 base at J, with 18 bases between the two ends. Germline loops: CDR1 WSHSY, CDR2 SAAADI. The CDR3 spans 18 residues.

The CDR3 is CASSFFGGHNYGYTF. CDR3 nucleotide sequence: TGCGCCAGCAGCTTTTTTGGGGGCCACAACTATGGCTACACCTTC. The chain is built from TRBV5-1 and TRBJ1-2; TRBD1 is a possible D gene (6 bases). V lost 2 bases and J lost 2, with 13 bases in between. This CDR3 is built from 15 residues. Germline lookup yields CDR1 SGHRS and CDR2 YFSETQ.

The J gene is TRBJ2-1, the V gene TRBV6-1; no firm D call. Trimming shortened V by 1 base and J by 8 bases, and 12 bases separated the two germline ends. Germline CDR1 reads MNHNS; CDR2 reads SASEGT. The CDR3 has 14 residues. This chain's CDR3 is CASSEGWQSHEQFF. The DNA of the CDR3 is TGTGCCAGCAGTGAAGGGTGGCAGTCCCATGAGCAGTTCTTC.

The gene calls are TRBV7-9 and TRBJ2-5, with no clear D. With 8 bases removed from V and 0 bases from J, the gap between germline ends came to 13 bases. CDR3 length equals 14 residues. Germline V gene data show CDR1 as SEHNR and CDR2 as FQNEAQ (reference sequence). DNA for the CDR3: TGTGCCAGCTCCGCATTTGGGTACCAAGAGACCCAGTACTTC. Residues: CASSAFGYQETQYF.

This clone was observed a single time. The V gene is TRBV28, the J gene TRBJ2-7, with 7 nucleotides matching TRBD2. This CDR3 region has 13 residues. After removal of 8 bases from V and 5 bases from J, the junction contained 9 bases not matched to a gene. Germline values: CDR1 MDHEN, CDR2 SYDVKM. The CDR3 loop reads CASWGREVDEQYF. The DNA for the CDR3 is TGTGCCAGCTGGGGGAGGGAAGTTGACGAGCAGTACTTC.

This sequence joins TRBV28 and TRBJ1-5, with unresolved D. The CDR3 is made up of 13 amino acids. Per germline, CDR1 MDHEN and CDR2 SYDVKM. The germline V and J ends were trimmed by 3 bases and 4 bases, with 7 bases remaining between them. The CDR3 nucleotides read TGTGCCAGCAGTTTTCTCCAGAATCAGCCCCAGCATTTT. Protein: CASSFLQNQPQHF.

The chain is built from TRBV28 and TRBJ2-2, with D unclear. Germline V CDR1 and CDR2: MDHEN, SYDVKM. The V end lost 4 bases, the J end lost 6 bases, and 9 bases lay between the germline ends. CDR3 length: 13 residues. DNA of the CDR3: TGTGCCAGCAGTTCGACATTGCCCGGGGAGCTGTTTTTT. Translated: CASSSTLPGELFF.

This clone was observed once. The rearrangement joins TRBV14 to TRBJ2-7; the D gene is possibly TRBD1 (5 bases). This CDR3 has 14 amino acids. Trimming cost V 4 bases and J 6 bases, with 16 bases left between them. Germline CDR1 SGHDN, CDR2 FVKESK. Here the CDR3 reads CASSLRSDRIEQYF. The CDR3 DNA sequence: TGTGCCAGCAGCCTCAGGTCCGACAGAATCGAGCAGTACTTC.

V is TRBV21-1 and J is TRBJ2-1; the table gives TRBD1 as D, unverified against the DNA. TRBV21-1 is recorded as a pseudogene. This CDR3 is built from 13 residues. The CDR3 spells CASSTPTGVEQFF. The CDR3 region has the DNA TGTGCCAGCAGCACCCCGACAGGGGTCGAGCAGTTCTTC.

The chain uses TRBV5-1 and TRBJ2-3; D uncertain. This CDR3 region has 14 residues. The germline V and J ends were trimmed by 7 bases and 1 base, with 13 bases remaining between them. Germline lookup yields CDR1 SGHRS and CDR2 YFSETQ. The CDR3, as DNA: TGCGCCAGCCTTGTGTCTCCTGGCACAGATACGCAGTATTTT. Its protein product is CASLVSPGTDTQYF.